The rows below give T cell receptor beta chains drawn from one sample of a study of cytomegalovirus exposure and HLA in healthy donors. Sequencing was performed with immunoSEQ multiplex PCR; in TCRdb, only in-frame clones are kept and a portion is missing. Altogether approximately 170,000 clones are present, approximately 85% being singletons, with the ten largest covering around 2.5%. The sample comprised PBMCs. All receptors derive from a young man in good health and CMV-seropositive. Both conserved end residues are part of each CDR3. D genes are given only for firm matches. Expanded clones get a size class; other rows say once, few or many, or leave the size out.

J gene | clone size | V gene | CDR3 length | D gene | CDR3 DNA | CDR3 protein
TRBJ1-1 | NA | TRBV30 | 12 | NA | TGTGCCTGGACGGGGGGAGGCACTGAAGCTTTCTTT | CAWTGGGTEAFF
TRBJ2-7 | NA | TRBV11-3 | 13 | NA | TGTGCCAGCAGCCCCGGGATCCAATACGAGCAGTACTTC | CASSPGIQYEQYF
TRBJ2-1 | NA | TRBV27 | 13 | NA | TGTGCCAGCAGTTTACAGGGGTACAATGAGCAGTTCTTC | CASSLQGYNEQFF
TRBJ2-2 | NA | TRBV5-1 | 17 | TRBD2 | TGCGCCAGCAGCTTGATGTCTAGCGGGAGTCTGAGCGGGGAGCTGTTTTTT | CASSLMSSGSLSGELFF
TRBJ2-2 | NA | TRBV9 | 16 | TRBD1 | TGTGCCAGCAGCTCACAGGGGCTATTCAACACCGGGGAGCTGTTTTTT | CASSSQGLFNTGELFF
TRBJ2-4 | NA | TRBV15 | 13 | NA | TGTGCCACCAGCAGCACAGGGAAGGACATTCAGTACTTC | CATSSTGKDIQYF
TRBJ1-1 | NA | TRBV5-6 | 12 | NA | TGTGCCAGCTACCGTGCGGGGGCTGAAGCTTTCTTT | CASYRAGAEAFF
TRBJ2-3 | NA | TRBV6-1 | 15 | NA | TGTGCCAGCAGTGAAAATCAGGGGCACACAGATACGCAGTATTTT | CASSENQGHTDTQYF
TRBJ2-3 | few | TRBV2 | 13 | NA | TGTGCCAGCAGTGACCCACACACAGATACGCAGTATTTT | CASSDPHTDTQYF
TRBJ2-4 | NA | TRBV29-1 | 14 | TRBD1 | TGCAGCGTTGTTGGGGACAGGGGGTTGGACATTCAGTACTTC | CSVVGDRGLDIQYF
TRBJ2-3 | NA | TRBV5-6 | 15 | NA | TGTGCCAGCAGCTTGGACGCGGGTCTCGCAGATACGCAGTATTTT | CASSLDAGLADTQYF
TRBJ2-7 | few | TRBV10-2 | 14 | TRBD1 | TGCGCCAGCTCCGGGACAGGGGGTTTTGGCGAGCAGTACTTC | CASSGTGGFGEQYF
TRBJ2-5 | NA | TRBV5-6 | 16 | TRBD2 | TGTGCCAGCAGCTTCGTGGGAGCGGGGGGACAAGAGACCCAGTACTTC | CASSFVGAGGQETQYF
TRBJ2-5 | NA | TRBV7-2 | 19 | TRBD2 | TGTGCCAGCAGCTTAGGGTTTCATGTAGCGGGCCCGGCGGAAGGGACCCAGTACTTC | CASSLGFHVAGPAEGTQYF
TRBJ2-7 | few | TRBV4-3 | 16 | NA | TGCGCCAGCAGCCAAGATCGGGGGTCGGCGGCCTACGAGCAGTACTTC | CASSQDRGSAAYEQYF
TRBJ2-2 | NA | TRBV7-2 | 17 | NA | TGTGCCAGCAGCTGGCCCTTAGGCGGGCGCGGCACCGGGGAGCTGTTTTTT | CASSWPLGGRGTGELFF
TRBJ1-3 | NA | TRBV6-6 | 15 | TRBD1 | TGTGCCAGCAGTCTTCAGGGGGGCGGTGGAAACACCATATATTTT | CASSLQGGGGNTIYF
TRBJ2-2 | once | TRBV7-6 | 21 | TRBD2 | TGTGCCAGCAGCTTTAGCCTCGTCTTAGCGGGAATGAGTCAGAACACCGGGGAGCTGTTTTTT | CASSFSLVLAGMSQNTGELFF
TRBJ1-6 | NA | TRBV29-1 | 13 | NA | TGCAGCGTTGGACTTGGCTATAATTCACCCCTCCACTTT | CSVGLGYNSPLHF
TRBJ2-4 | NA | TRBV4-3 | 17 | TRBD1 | TGCGCCAGCAGCCAAGAGTGGTTCGGGGACAGGGGAAACATTCAGTACTTC | CASSQEWFGDRGNIQYF
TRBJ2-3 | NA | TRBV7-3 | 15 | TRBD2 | TGTGCCAGCAGCTTCGGGACTAGCGGCGTGTCAACGCAGTATTTT | CASSFGTSGVSTQYF
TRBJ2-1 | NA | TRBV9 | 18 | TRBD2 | TGTGCCAGCAGCGTAGCTACGTGGGGGACTAGCGGGAGCAATGAGCAGTTCTTC | CASSVATWGTSGSNEQFF
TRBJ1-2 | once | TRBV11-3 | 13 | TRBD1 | TGTGCCAGCAGCTTCTCGAGGGGGCCGGGCTACACCTTC | CASSFSRGPGYTF
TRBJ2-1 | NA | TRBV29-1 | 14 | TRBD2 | TGCAGCGTTGACGGCGGGAGCTCCTACAATGAGCAGTTCTTC | CSVDGGSSYNEQFF
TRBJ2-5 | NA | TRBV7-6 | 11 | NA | TGTGCCAGCAGCGACCTAGGGACCCAGTACTTC | CASSDLGTQYF
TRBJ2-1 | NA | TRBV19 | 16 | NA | TGTGCCAGTAGTATAGATAGAGCGGGCTACTACAATGAGCAGTTCTTC | CASSIDRAGYYNEQFF
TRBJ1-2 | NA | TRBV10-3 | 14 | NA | TGTGCCATCAGTGAGTATACAGAAGACTATGGCTACACCTTC | CAISEYTEDYGYTF
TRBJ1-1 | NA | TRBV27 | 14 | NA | TGTGCCAGCAGTTACCGGGACATGAAGACTGAAGCTTTCTTT | CASSYRDMKTEAFF
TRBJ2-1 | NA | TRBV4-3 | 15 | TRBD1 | TGCGCCAGCAGCCTCGTGGCAGGGGGAAACAATGAGCAGTTCTTC | CASSLVAGGNNEQFF
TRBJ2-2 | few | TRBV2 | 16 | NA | TGTGCCAGCAGTGGAGCGGAGGGTTGGGCCACCGGGGAGCTGTTTTTT | CASSGAEGWATGELFF
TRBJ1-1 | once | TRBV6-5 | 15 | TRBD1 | TGTGCCAGCAGTTACTGGACAGGGGTGTACACTGAAGCTTTCTTT | CASSYWTGVYTEAFF
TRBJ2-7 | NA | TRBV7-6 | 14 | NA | TGTGCCAGCAGCCCCTCTGAGGCACACTACGAGCAGTACTTC | CASSPSEAHYEQYF
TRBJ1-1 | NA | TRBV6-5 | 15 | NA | TGTGCCAGCAGTTACTTTGCGGGGGCGAACACTGAAGCTTTCTTT | CASSYFAGANTEAFF
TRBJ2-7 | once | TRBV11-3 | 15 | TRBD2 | TGTGCCAGCAGCTACTCAGCGGGAGTCCGCCACGAGCAGTACTTC | CASSYSAGVRHEQYF
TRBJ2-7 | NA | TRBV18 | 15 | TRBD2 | TGTGCCAGCTCAGGAGAACTAGCGGGGCCCTACGAGCAGTACTTC | CASSGELAGPYEQYF
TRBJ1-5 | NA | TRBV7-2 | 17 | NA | TGTGCCAGCAGCCCGGGAGGGGGAACCTATAGCAATCAGCCCCAGCATTTT | CASSPGGGTYSNQPQHF
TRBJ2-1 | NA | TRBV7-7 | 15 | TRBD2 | TGTGCTAGCAGCTCGGGACTAGCGGGTTACAATGAGCAGTTCTTC | CASSSGLAGYNEQFF
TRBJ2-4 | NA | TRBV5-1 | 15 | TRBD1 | TGCGCCAGCAGCTTGACAGGGGTAAACAAAAACATTCAGTACTTC | CASSLTGVNKNIQYF
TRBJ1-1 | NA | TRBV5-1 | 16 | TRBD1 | TGCGCCAGCAGACCCACCGCCGGGACAGAAAACACTGAAGCTTTCTTT | CASRPTAGTENTEAFF
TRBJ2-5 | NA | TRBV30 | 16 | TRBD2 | TGTACCTGGAGGGGGACTAGCGGGTTAAGGGGAGAGACCCAGTACTTC | CTWRGTSGLRGETQYF
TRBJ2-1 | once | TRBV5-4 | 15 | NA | TGTGCCAGCAGCGCCGCCATCTTGAGTTCCAATGAGCAGTTCTTC | CASSAAILSSNEQFF